This T cell receptor beta chain came from a study of T-cell memory formation after mild COVID-19. Overall study: The two donors had largely donor-specific TCR clusters. Whole-study findings and limits: The study found contracting CD4+ clones mainly in CM and EM and contracting CD8+ clones in EMRA.

This clonotype was seen repeatedly, ten times or more. Its matching antigen is unknown. Barcoded TCR alpha and TCR beta cDNA libraries with UMIs came from 5'RACE using constant-segment primers. A single record per CDR3 protein comes from TCRdb applying MiXCR to the 5' RACE reads. This table holds approximately 99,000 distinct CDR3 sequences, roughly 19% found once. The sequencing input was PBMCs or a T cell subset sorted from them (not recorded which). The TCR comes from a man aged 18 to 29 who had mild COVID-19 (a few samples of this study predate the infection). Cell type and time point are not known.

The CDR3 is CASSHGRGVSTDTQYF. The CDR3 nucleotides read TGCGCCAGCAGCCACGGCCGGGGGGTGAGCACAGATACGCAGTATTTT. The chain carries TRBV4-3 and TRBJ2-3, with 7 positions matching TRBD2. The trim removed 3 bases at V and 0 bases at J, leaving 6 bases unmatched. Germline CDR1 and CDR2: LGHNA and YSLEER. The CDR3 sequence is 16 residues long.